What follows is one T cell receptor beta chain and its context. Germline CDR1 reads MNHEY; CDR2 reads SMNVEV (reference sequence). The CDR3 loop spans 16 amino acids. The J segment lost 7 bases and the V segment lost 4 bases, leaving 12 bases of the junction unmatched. This record comes from a study of blood T cell repertoires in COVID-19. Study-wide context: PBMCs, B-cell-depleted T cells, or T cells were the source of the cDNA or gDNA that made up the material.

Libraries were prepared by immunoSEQ multiplex PCR; TCRdb keeps only in-frame clonotypes and omits some of them. The table records about 160,000 clones, roughly 88% of them present only once. The clonotype was recovered from a woman older than 75 with active or convalescent COVID-19. The specimen was peripheral blood. This chain connects TRBV27 to TRBJ1-5, with 8 bases aligning to TRBD1. The CDR3 nucleotides are TGTGCCAGCAGTTCTCAGGGGGCGTTTAGAGGACAGCCCCAGCATTTT. This sequence encodes CASSSQGAFRGQPQHF.